Following are 21 T cell receptor beta chains from one sample sequenced in a study of T cell responses to AZD1222 COVID-19 vaccine. The data were produced by immunoSEQ multiplex PCR, yet TCRdb's version contains in-frame clones alone and is incomplete. The sample consists of about 170,000 clones, 90% of them appearing once. The input for sequencing was peripheral blood, taken on day 0 of AZD1222 vaccination. These receptors came from an adult in good health.

The chain joins TRBV29-1 to TRBJ1-2, with D possibly matching TRBD1 (5 bases). Germline-derived CDR1 and CDR2 are SQVTM and ANQGSEA. The CDR3 is 12 residues long. V shed 7 bases and J shed 1 base, with 10 bases lying between them. CDR3 amino acids: CSGLTVNYGYTF. The DNA for the CDR3 is TGCAGCGGCCTGACAGTTAACTATGGCTACACCTTC.

This sequence joins TRBV5-4 and TRBJ2-7, with TRBD2 identical over 8 bases. This CDR3 is built from 16 residues. Per germline, CDR1 SGHNT and CDR2 YYREEE (reference sequence). The junction had 13 bases not matched to a gene; V was cut back by 6 bases and J by 2 bases. CDR3: CASNPGGPARTYEQYF. CDR3 in DNA: TGTGCCAGCAATCCGGGAGGGCCCGCCCGCACCTACGAGCAGTACTTC.

V and J are TRBV19 and TRBJ1-1, with 7 bases that match TRBD1. CDR1 and CDR2 from the germline V gene are LNHDA and SQIVND (reference sequence). This CDR3 is built from 14 residues. The V and J ends lost 9 bases and 0 bases, in that order; junction bases with no gene match: 7. The CDR3 region has the DNA TGTGCCAGCACCATGGGACAGTTGAACACTGAAGCTTTCTTT. As protein: CASTMGQLNTEAFF.

The J gene is TRBJ1-1, the V gene TRBV11-2; possible D gene TRBD1, 5 bases. The CDR3 consists of 14 residues. Germline loops: CDR1 SGHAT, CDR2 FQNNGV. Trimming left V 6 bases short and J 1 base short, with 12 bases between. CDR3 nucleotides: TGTGCCAGCAGACCTACAGGAAAGAACACTGAAGCTTTCTTT. It encodes CASRPTGKNTEAFF. Complete variable domain (other parts from reference TRBV11-2 and TRBJ1-1): EAGVAQSPRYKIIEKRQSVAFWCNPISGHATLYWYQQILGQGPKLLIQFQNNGVVDDSQLPKDRFSAERLKGVDSTLKIQPAKLEDSAVYLCASRPTGKNTEAFFGQGTRLTVV.

CDR3 bases: TGTGCCAGCAGCTTAGCGGCAGGAGTCTACGAGCAGTACTTC. Translated, it gives CASSLAAGVYEQYF. This chain uses TRBV7-2 with TRBJ2-7, with D hard to call. Germline values: CDR1 SGHTA, CDR2 FQGNSA. Trimming shortened V by 0 bases and J by 3 bases, and 9 bases separated the two germline ends. The CDR3 has 14 residues.

The V gene is TRBV19, the J gene TRBJ1-1, with D unresolved. The CDR3 sequence is 11 residues long. Germline values: CDR1 LNHDA, CDR2 SQIVND (reference sequence). V lost 5 bases and J 7 bases, leaving 8 bases between the germline ends. The CDR3 DNA sequence: TGTGCCAGTAGTCTGCGGGGTGAAGCTTTCTTT. Protein product: CASSLRGEAFF.

The chain carries TRBV14 and TRBJ1-6; possible D gene TRBD1, 5 bases. Germline V gene sequence: CDR1 SGHDN, CDR2 FVKESK. The V gene lost 0 bases and the J gene lost 0 bases, with 9 bases spanning the gap. This CDR3 is built from 17 residues. CDR3 region: CASSQDWGSSYNSPLHF. The CDR3 DNA reads TGTGCCAGCAGCCAAGATTGGGGGAGCTCCTATAATTCACCCCTCCACTTT.

This chain uses TRBV6-6 with TRBJ1-4; 7 bases agree with TRBD1. Germline trimming cut 10 bases from V and 3 bases from J; bases unmatched to any gene: 5. CDR1 is MNHNY and CDR2 is SVGAGI in the germline V gene (reference sequence). CDR3 size: 13 residues. CDR3: CATLQGSNEKLFF. Here the CDR3 DNA reads TGTGCCACCTTACAGGGGTCTAATGAAAAACTGTTTTTT.

This chain connects TRBV14 to TRBJ1-6; no definite D call. Germline assignment: CDR1 SGHDN and CDR2 FVKESK. This CDR3 is built from 14 residues. Trimming left V 1 base short and J 7 bases short, with 8 bases between. The CDR3 DNA follows: TGTGCCAGCAGCCAAGGCGGGCAGAATTCACCCCTCCACTTT. This gives the protein CASSQGGQNSPLHF.

The chain combines TRBV27 with TRBJ2-5; TRBD2 aligns across 12 bases. CDR1 is MNHEY and CDR2 is SMNVEV in the germline V gene (reference sequence). J gave up 4 bases and V 2 bases, and 2 bases lay outside the gene matches. This CDR3 is built from 15 residues. The CDR3 loop reads CASSLTSGGIETQYF. In DNA form, the CDR3 reads TGTGCCAGCAGTTTAACTAGCGGGGGGATAGAGACCCAGTACTTC.

The rearrangement joins TRBV4-2 to TRBJ2-2, with 8 bases matching TRBD2. V lost 3 bases, J lost 4 bases, and 10 bases stayed unmatched. The germline V gene encodes CDR1 LGHNA and CDR2 YNFKEQ. This CDR3 contains 17 residues. The CDR3 is CASSHALGLASTGELFF. For the CDR3, the DNA is TGTGCCAGCAGCCACGCCCTAGGACTAGCCAGCACCGGGGAGCTGTTTTTT.

The rearrangement uses TRBV5-4 and TRBJ1-1; 7 nucleotides align to TRBD1. Germline CDR1 reads SGHNT; CDR2 reads YYREEE (reference sequence). CDR3 size: 14 residues. Trimming cost V 4 bases and J 8 bases; bases outside gene matches: 11. CDR3 in DNA: TGTGCCAGCAGCCTCCGACAGGGTCTCAGGGAAGCTTTCTTT. It is translated as CASSLRQGLREAFF.

The chain is built from TRBV3-1 (or the pseudogene TRBV3-2) and TRBJ1-2; D call uncertain. V was pared by 0 bases and J by 0 bases, with 8 bases between. This CDR3 spans 15 amino acids. Germline V lookup: CDR1 LGHDT, CDR2 YNNKEL (reference sequence). The CDR3 nucleotides read TGTGCCAGCAGCCAAGATACCCAGACTAACTATGGCTACACCTTC. The encoded protein is CASSQDTQTNYGYTF.

This clone was detected only once. The V call is TRBV10-3, the J call TRBJ2-2; 14 bases are shared with TRBD2. The CDR3 covers 18 residues. From germline, CDR1 is ENHRY and CDR2 SYGVKD. J lost 1 base, V lost 6 bases, and 7 bases had no gene match. Here the CDR3 DNA reads TGTGCCATCAGAACCAGGACTAGCGGGGGGATGAACACCGGGGAGCTGTTTTTT. Amino acid sequence: CAIRTRTSGGMNTGELFF.

The V call is TRBV27, the J call TRBJ2-1; TRBD2 aligns across 7 bases. Germline V gene data show CDR1 as MNHEY and CDR2 as SMNVEV (reference sequence). J gave up 9 bases and V 2 bases, and 7 bases lay outside the gene matches. This CDR3 has 14 residues. CDR3 nucleotide sequence: TGTGCCAGCAGTTTAGGACTAGTCGGGGGTGAGCAGTTCTTC. Translation gives CASSLGLVGGEQFF.

The chain has TRBV6-6 and TRBJ2-2; the D is unclear. CDR1 is MNHNY, CDR2 SVGAGI, per germline (reference sequence). The CDR3 runs 12 residues. V was cut by 6 bases and J by 6 bases, with 8 bases left in between. CDR3 protein: CASSPPAGELFF. In nucleotides, the CDR3 is TGTGCCAGCAGCCCGCCTGCCGGGGAGCTGTTTTTT.

The chain links TRBV18 to TRBJ2-2; D gene ambiguous. The V gene lost 5 bases and the J gene lost 1 base, with 8 bases spanning the gap. CDR1 KGHSH and CDR2 LQKENI come from the germline V gene. This CDR3 spans 14 amino acids. The CDR3 reads CASSGSRNTGELFF. CDR3 DNA sequence: TGTGCCAGCTCAGGGTCCAGGAACACCGGGGAGCTGTTTTTT.

The J gene is TRBJ2-5, the V gene TRBV19, with a possible D match to TRBD2 (6 bases). Trimming removed 3 bases from V and 2 bases from J, with 10 bases in between. The CDR3 has 14 amino acids. Germline loops: CDR1 LNHDA, CDR2 SQIVND (reference sequence). The CDR3 DNA is TGTGCCAGTAGTATGGAGGGGCGGCAAGAGACCCAGTACTTC. Protein sequence: CASSMEGRQETQYF.

J is TRBJ2-3 and V is TRBV5-1, with a possible D match to TRBD1 (6 bases). The CDR3 consists of 13 residues. The germline V gene encodes CDR1 SGHRS and CDR2 YFSETQ. The V gene lost 5 bases and the J gene lost 3 bases, with 10 bases spanning the gap. The CDR3 is CASSIGQTDTQYF. The CDR3 bases are TGCGCCAGCAGTATCGGACAGACAGATACGCAGTATTTT. Full variable domain (outside the CDR3, taken from reference TRBV5-1 and TRBJ2-3): KAGVTQTPRYLIKTRGQQVTLSCSPISGHRSVSWYQQTPGQGLQFLFEYFSETQRNKGNFPGRFSGRQFSNSRSEMNVSTLELGDSALYLCASSIGQTDTQYFGPGTRLTVL.

The chain has TRBV29-1 and TRBJ1-1; D unclear. The length of the CDR3 is 10 residues. The V end lost 4 bases, the J end lost 14 bases, and 14 bases lay between the germline ends. Germline V gene data show CDR1 as SQVTM and CDR2 as ANQGSEA. The CDR3: CSVGTDIFFF. The CDR3 nucleotides read TGCAGCGTTGGGACCGACATTTTCTTCTTT.

The chain carries TRBV4-3 and TRBJ2-7; 8 bases are shared with TRBD2. The V gene end was trimmed by 0 bases and the J gene end by 7 bases; junction bases not matched to a gene: 11. The CDR3 sequence is 16 residues long. Germline values: CDR1 LGHNA, CDR2 YSLEER. CDR3 DNA: TGCGCCAGCAGCCAAGAGTGGACGGGGGGGCAGTGGGAGCAGTACTTC. It encodes CASSQEWTGGQWEQYF.